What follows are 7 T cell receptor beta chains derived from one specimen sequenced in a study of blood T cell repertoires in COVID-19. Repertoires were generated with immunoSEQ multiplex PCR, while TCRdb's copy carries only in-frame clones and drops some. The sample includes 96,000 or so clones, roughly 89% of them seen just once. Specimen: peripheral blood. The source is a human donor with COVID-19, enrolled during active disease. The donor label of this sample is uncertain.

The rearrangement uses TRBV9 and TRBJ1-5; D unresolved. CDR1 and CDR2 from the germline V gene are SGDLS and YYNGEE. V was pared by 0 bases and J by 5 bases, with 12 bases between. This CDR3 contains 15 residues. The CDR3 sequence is CASSVGRVLDQPQHF. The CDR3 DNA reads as TGTGCCAGCAGCGTAGGGAGGGTTTTGGATCAGCCCCAGCATTTT.

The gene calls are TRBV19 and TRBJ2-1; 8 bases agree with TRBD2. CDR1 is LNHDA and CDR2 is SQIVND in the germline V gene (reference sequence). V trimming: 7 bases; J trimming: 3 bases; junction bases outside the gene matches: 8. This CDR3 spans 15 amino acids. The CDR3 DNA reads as TGTGCCAGTACCACCGGCGGGGGGCTCTACAATGAGCAGTTCTTC. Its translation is CASTTGGGLYNEQFF.

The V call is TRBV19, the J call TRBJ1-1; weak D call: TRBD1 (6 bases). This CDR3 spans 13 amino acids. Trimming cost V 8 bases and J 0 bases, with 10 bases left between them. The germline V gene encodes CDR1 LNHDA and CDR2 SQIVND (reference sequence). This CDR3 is CASSGVMNTEAFF. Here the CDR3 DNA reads TGTGCCAGTTCAGGGGTTATGAACACTGAAGCTTTCTTT.

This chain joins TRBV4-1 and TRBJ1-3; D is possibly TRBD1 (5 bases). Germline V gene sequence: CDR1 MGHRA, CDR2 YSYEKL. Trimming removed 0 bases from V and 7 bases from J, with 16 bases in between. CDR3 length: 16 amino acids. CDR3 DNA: TGCGCCAGCAGCCAAGAAATAGCCAGGGTGGGGAACACCATATATTTT. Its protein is CASSQEIARVGNTIYF.

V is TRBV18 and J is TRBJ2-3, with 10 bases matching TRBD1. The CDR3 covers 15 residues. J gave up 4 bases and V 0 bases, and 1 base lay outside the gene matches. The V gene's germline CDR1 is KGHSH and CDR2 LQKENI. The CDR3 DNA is TGTGCCAGCTCACCACCGGGACAGGGGTCAGATACGCAGTATTTT. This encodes CASSPPGQGSDTQYF.

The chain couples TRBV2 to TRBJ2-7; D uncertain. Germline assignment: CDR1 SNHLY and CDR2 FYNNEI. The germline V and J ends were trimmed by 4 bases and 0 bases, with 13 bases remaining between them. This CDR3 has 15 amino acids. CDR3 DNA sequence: TGTGCCAGCAGTGTAGAGCTTTTTCACTCCTACGAGCAGTACTTC. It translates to CASSVELFHSYEQYF.

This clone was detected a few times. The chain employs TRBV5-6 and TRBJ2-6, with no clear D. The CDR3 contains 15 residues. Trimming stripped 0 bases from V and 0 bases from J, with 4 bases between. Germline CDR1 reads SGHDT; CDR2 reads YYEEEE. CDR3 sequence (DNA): TGTGCCAGCAGCTTGGTAGCCTCTGGGGCCAACGTCCTGACTTTC. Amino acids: CASSLVASGANVLTF.